This TCR beta chain was observed in a study of early stage breast cancer tumors. Some clones are missing from TCRdb's copy, which holds only in-frame ones; the method was immunoSEQ multiplex PCR. This sample yields approximately 20,000 clones, of which about 70% are seen a single time; around 30% belongs to the top ten. Germline V lookup: CDR1 SGHTA, CDR2 FQGTGA. Trimming stripped 1 base from V and 9 bases from J, with 10 bases between. The CDR3 spans 13 residues. Sequenced input: blood. The chain recombines TRBV7-3 with TRBJ2-1; D may be TRBD2 (6 bases). The sequence was collected from a person aged 55-75 years with breast cancer. The CDR3 DNA is TGTGCCAGCAGCTTAAGGGGGACTGTTGAGCAGTTCTTC. It translates to CASSLRGTVEQFF. The complete variable domain, with remaining parts taken from reference TRBV7-3 and TRBJ2-1, reads GAGVSQTPSNKVTEKGKYVELRCDPISGHTALYWYRQSLGQGPEFLIYFQGTGAADDSGLPNDRFFAVRPEGSVSTLKIQRTERGDSAVYLCASSLRGTVEQFFGPGTRLTVL.